This TCR beta chain was captured by sequencing in a study of blood T cell repertoires in COVID-19. In the study overall: The samples span acute and convalescent COVID-19 from the United States, Italy and Spain. The cDNA or gDNA used as material had been derived from T cells, B-cell-depleted T cells, or PBMCs.

Cohorts were determined from participant-reported clinical history. This CDR3 spans 13 amino acids. With 3 bases removed from V and 5 bases from J, the gap between germline ends came to 11 bases. The germline CDR1 and CDR2 sequences are SGDLS and YYNGEE. Original analysis: From reference gene primer amplification, estimates of nucleated cell counts were derived. Clones were read by immunoSEQ multiplex PCR, and TCRdb kept only the in-frame ones, dropping some. V, J and clone size reflect that table, while D and trimming were determined from the DNA. Among around 300,000 clones listed, approximately 88% were seen once.

The specimen was PBMCs or T cells enriched from blood (not recorded which). This receptor was taken from a young man who had recovered from COVID-19. This chain joins TRBV9 and TRBJ2-5; D gene unclear. The CDR3 loop is CASSESPRETQYF. The CDR3 DNA reads as TGTGCCAGCAGCGAAAGCCCTAGGGAGACCCAGTACTTC.